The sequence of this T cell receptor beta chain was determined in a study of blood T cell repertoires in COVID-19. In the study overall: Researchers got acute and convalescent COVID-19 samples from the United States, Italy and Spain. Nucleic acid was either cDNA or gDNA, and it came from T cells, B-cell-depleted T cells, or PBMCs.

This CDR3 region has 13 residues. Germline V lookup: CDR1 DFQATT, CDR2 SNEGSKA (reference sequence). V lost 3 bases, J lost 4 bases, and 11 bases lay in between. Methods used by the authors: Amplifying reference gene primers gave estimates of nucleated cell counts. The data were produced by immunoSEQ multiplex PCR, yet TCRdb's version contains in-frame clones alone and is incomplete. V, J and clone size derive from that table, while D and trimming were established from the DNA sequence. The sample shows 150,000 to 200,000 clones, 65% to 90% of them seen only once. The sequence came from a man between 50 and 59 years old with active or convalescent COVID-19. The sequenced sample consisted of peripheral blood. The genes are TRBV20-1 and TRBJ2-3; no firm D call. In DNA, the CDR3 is TGCAGTGCTAGTTCCGGGTTGTCAGATACGCAGTATTTT. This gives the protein CSASSGLSDTQYF.